The 15 T cell receptor beta chains below come from one sample, sequenced in a study of blood T cell repertoires in COVID-19 (dated by TCRdb to 2019 to 2021). Library prep was done by the immunoSEQ multiplex PCR assay. Drawn from immuneACCESS, this table holds only the in-frame rearrangements with V and J called that TCRdb kept. Clones are partly lost; checked studies trace under half to an unresolved V gene and leave the rest unexplained. The table for this sample lists about 370,000 clones; more than 85% of them were counted only once. The top ten constitute roughly 0.9% of the sample. Sequenced input: PBMCs or T cells enriched from blood (not recorded which). The receptors stem from a woman in her thirties or forties who had been exposed to COVID-19.

Turning to this clone: One junction end disagrees with the germline gene, perhaps due to a read error. J is TRBJ2-2 and V is TRBV7-7, with D perhaps matching TRBD1 (5 bases). Per the germline V gene, CDR1 is SSHAT and CDR2 is FNYEAQ (reference sequence). This CDR3 contains 16 residues. CDR3 loop: CASSLIAGSDTGELFF. For the CDR3, the DNA is TGTGCTAGCAGCTTAATTGCAGGGTCGGACACCGGGGAGCTGTTTTTT.

The chain recombines TRBV19 with TRBJ1-2; 8 positions match TRBD1. Germline CDR1 is LNHDA and CDR2 is SQIVND (reference sequence). Unmatched junction bases numbered 5, after V lost 1 base and J lost 7 bases. This CDR3 is 14 amino acids long. The CDR3, as DNA: TGTGCCAGTAGTATAGGTGCGGGGACAGGTGGCTACACCTTC. Translated: CASSIGAGTGGYTF. Full variable domain (outside the CDR3, taken from reference TRBV19 and TRBJ1-2): DGGITQSPKYLFRKEGQNVTLSCEQNLNHDAMYWYRQDPGQGLRLIYYSQIVNDFQKGDIAEGYSVSREKKESFPLTVTSAQKNPTAFYLCASSIGAGTGGYTFGSGTRLTVV.

The V gene is TRBV16, the J gene TRBJ2-2; D is possibly TRBD1 (6 bases). V was cut by 5 bases and J by 6 bases, with 16 bases left in between. Germline V CDR1 and CDR2: KGHSY, FQNENV. The CDR3 length is 15 residues. CDR3 residues: CASSAVVQGPGELFF. The CDR3 region has the DNA TGTGCCAGCAGCGCCGTCGTGCAGGGGCCCGGGGAGCTGTTTTTT. Based on the CDR3 plus reference TRBV16 and TRBJ2-2, the full variable domain is GEEVAQTPKHLVRGEGQKAKLYCAPIKGHSYVFWYQQVLKNEFKFLISFQNENVFDETGMPKERFSAKCLPNSPCSLEIQATKLEDSAVYFCASSAVVQGPGELFFGEGSRLTVL.

This rearrangement joins TRBV18 to TRBJ2-7; a weak D match, TRBD2 (5 bases). Germline V gene lookup returns CDR1 KGHSH and CDR2 LQKENI. V was cut by 2 bases and J by 3 bases, with 14 bases left in between. This CDR3 has 15 amino acids. This chain's CDR3 is CASSPDRVRDYEQYF. In DNA form, the CDR3 reads TGTGCCAGCTCACCAGACCGCGTCCGGGACTACGAGCAGTACTTC.

The V and J genes are TRBV10-2 and TRBJ1-5; D possibly corresponds to TRBD1 (5 bases). The V and J ends lost 0 bases and 6 bases respectively, with 6 bases between them. Germline loops: CDR1 WSHSY, CDR2 SAAADI. This CDR3 has 13 amino acids. CDR3 protein: CASSESGVQPQHF. DNA for the CDR3: TGCGCCAGCAGTGAGTCAGGGGTTCAGCCCCAGCATTTT.

This clone was recorded a few times. V is TRBV7-3 and J is TRBJ2-7; no firm D call. The CDR3 is made up of 15 amino acids. V gave up 2 bases and J gave up 2 bases, with 13 bases separating them. Germline CDR1 is SGHTA and CDR2 is FQGTGA. The DNA for the CDR3 is TGTGCCAGCAGCTTATTCCCAGCGACGACCTACGAGCAGTACTTC. Encoded protein: CASSLFPATTYEQYF.

This chain joins TRBV9 and TRBJ2-1; 12 nucleotides match TRBD2. Germline lookup yields CDR1 SGDLS and CDR2 YYNGEE. With 0 bases clipped from V and 2 bases from J, the junction kept 6 bases outside the gene matches. This CDR3 contains 18 residues. The DNA for the CDR3 is TGTGCCAGCAGCGTAGTTCCCAGGACTAGCGGGACCTACAATGAGCAGTTCTTC. Its protein product is CASSVVPRTSGTYNEQFF.

This chain links TRBV7-2 with TRBJ1-2, with D tentatively TRBD1 (6 bases). The CDR3 length is 14 residues. Germline values: CDR1 SGHTA, CDR2 FQGNSA. The V gene lost 2 bases and the J gene lost 7 bases, with 14 bases spanning the gap. The DNA of the CDR3 is TGTGCCAGCAGCTTAAGGCAGGGGAGGGGTGGCTACACCTTC. Its translation is CASSLRQGRGGYTF.

The rearrangement uses TRBV27 and TRBJ2-1, with unresolved D. This CDR3 is built from 16 residues. The germline CDR1 and CDR2 sequences are MNHEY and SMNVEV (reference sequence). V was trimmed by 0 bases and J by 3 bases, leaving 12 bases between them. The CDR3 reads CASSLSNLQNYNEQFF. The CDR3 DNA is TGTGCCAGCAGTTTATCGAATCTCCAGAACTACAATGAGCAGTTCTTC.

CDR3 amino acids: CASSVDPGVGYGYTF. The CDR3 DNA follows: TGTGCCAGCAGCGTAGACCCGGGGGTTGGCTATGGCTACACCTTC. The rearrangement joins TRBV9 to TRBJ1-2; D possibly corresponds to TRBD1 (5 bases). The CDR3 has 15 residues. Trimming removed 0 bases at V and 4 bases at J, with 13 bases between. Per germline, CDR1 SGDLS and CDR2 YYNGEE.

V gene TRBV6-5 combines with J gene TRBJ1-1; D remains ambiguous. Germline V gene data show CDR1 as MNHEY and CDR2 as SVGAGI. Trimming removed 5 bases at V and 3 bases at J, with 13 bases between. The CDR3 is 14 amino acids. The CDR3, as DNA: TGTGCCAGCAGTCGAGCCATTCCGGACACTGAAGCTTTCTTT. It translates to CASSRAIPDTEAFF.

The chain links TRBV29-1 to TRBJ1-2; D is perhaps TRBD1 (5 bases). Germline V gene data show CDR1 as SQVTM and CDR2 as ANQGSEA. Trimming left V 7 bases short and J 1 base short, with 10 bases between. The CDR3 is made up of 12 amino acids. In nucleotides, the CDR3 is TGCAGCGCCTCGGGGGATAACTATGGCTACACCTTC. Its protein is CSASGDNYGYTF.

DNA for the CDR3: TGTGCCAGTAGCCAGACAGGTAGAGAGACCCAGTACTTC. This encodes CASSQTGRETQYF. The V gene is TRBV19, the J gene TRBJ2-5, with TRBD1 as a possible D gene (6 bases). This CDR3 is 13 amino acids long. V lost 6 bases, J lost 4 bases, and 12 bases lay in between. Germline loops: CDR1 LNHDA, CDR2 SQIVND (reference sequence).

The rearrangement uses TRBV25-1 and TRBJ2-3; unclear D gene. Per germline, CDR1 MGHDK and CDR2 SYGVNS. Between the trimmed V and J ends, which lost 6 bases and 5 bases, there was a span of 9 bases. The CDR3 runs to 12 residues. The CDR3 loop reads CASSPVVDTQYF. CDR3 in DNA: TGTGCCAGCAGCCCAGTTGTAGATACGCAGTATTTT.

The chain uses TRBV7-9 and TRBJ1-6, with 8 bases fitting TRBD1. The germline gives CDR1 SEHNR, CDR2 FQNEAQ (reference sequence). The trim removed 10 bases at V and 8 bases at J, leaving 7 bases unmatched. This CDR3 is built from 13 residues. CDR3 nucleotides: TGTGCCATCGAGACAGGGGACCATTCACCCCTCCACTTT. Translated, it gives CAIETGDHSPLHF. The full variable domain, rest sourced from reference TRBV7-9 and TRBJ1-6, is DTGVSQNPRHKITKRGQNVTFRCDPISEHNRLYWYRQTLGQGPEFLTYFQNEAQLEKSRLLSDRFSAERPKGSFSTLEIQRTEQGDSAMYLCAIETGDHSPLHFGNGTRLTVT.